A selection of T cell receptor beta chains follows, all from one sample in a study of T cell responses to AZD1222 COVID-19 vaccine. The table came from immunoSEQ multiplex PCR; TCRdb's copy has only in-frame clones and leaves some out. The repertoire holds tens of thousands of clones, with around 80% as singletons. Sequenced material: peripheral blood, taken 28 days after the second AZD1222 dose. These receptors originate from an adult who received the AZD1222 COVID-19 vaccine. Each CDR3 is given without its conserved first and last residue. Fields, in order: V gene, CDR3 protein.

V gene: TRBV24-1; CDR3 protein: ATSDSYGQGRVNGYT
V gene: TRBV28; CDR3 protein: ASRTPGEYEQY
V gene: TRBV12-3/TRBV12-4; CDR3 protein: ASSPQGGTEAF
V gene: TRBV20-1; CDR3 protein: SASNQGLPGELF
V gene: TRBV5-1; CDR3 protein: ASSLRRGSTGELF
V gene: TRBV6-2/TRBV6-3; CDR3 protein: ASSLLRGHQPQH
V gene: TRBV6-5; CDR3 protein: ASSSRYEQY
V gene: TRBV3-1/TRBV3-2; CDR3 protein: ASSQEGDLSTDTQY
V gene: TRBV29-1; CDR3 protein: SVAGGQFTDTQY
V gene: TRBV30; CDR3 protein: AWGITGELF
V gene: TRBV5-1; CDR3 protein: ASSLAGQGVTEAF
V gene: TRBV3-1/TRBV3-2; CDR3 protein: ASSQRAGGNEKLF
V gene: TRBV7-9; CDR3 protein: ASSLSWGRDEISGNTIY
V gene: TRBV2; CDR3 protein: ASSETRGEDQPQH
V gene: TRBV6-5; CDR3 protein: ASRITGGPNYGYT
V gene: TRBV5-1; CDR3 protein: ARGGGPGAYEQY
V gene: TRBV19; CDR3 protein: ASSILQDSSGANVLT
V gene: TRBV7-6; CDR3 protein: ASSFGTGLSEQY
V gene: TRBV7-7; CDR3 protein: ASSLAEWADTQY
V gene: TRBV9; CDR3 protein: ASSALRVSSQPQH
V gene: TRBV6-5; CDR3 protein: ASSYDFESNSPLH
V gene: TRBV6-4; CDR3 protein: ASAPSGGGYNEQF
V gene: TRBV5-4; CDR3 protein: ASSSRGGGRGTEAF
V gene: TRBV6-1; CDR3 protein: ASSETGTDTYEQY
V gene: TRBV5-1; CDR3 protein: ASSLEQGADTQY
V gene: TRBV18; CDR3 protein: ASSRADQETQY
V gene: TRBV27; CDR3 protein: ASSLVADQPQH
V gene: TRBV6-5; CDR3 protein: ATRSGGASQETQY
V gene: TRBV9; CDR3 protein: ASSLNKLDTQY
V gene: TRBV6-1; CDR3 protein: ASSGTYRGPTDTQY
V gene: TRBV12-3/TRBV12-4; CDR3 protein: ASSWTANTEAF
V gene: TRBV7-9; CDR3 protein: ASSLDHFAGYT
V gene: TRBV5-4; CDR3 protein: ASSPGQRQGGTEAF
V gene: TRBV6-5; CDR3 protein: ASSYSSPPTNIQY
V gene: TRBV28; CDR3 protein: ASSLGGVYGYT
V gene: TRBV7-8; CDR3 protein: ASRHAGLADSETQY
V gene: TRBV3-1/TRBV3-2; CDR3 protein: ASSPRRAGGLETQY
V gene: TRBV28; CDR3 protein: ASRSYRGRRTEAF
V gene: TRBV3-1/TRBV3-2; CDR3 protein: ASSQGRLSTYEQY
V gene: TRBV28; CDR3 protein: ASMNDRGQRNTEAF
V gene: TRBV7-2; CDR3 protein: ASSPRTGVNYGYT
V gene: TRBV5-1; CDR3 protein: ASSVDTGQGEETQY
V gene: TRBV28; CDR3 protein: ASSRVAEAF
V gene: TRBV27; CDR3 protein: ASRRPGTGGSEQY
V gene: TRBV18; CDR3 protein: ASSPTSRDGYT
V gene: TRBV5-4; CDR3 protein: ASRRDSNYGYT
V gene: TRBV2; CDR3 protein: ASLSSGGAGETQY
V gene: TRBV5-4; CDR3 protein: ASSFVGTDTQY
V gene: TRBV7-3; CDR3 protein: ASSPTPWGAYGYT
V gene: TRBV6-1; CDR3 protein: ASRGGNQPQH
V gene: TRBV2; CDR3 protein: ASSTTGIHNEQF
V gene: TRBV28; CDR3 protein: ASSRDRDRY
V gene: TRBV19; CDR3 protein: ASRGSEDTEAF
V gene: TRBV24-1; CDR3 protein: ATSLGADYGYT
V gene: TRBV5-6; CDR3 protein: ASSWGTGDTGELF
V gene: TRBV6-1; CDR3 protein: ASSESGPSPYGYT
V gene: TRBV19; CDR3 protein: ASSIGWDRVNEQF
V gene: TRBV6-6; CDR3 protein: ASSYAPGQGYEQY